This T cell receptor beta chain was recovered during a study of blood T cells in healthy people across ages. Trimming stripped 6 bases from V and 4 bases from J, with 16 bases between. The CDR3 has 14 amino acids. Sample-barcoded 5' priming and a J-beta primer mix drove a second PCR of roughly 6 to 12 cycles. TCRdb independently ran MiXCR on the 5' RACE reads; one entry per CDR3 protein. The data hold 800,000 to 900,000 distinct CDR3 sequences, with 62% observed a single time. Every donor gave approximately 10 milliliters of peripheral blood. This receptor was taken from a man younger than 40 in good health. Sample: blood. This chain connects TRBV12-3 or TRBV12-4 to TRBJ2-7; D is unresolved. The DNA for the CDR3 is TGTGCCAGCAGGCCGAATCTTAGGGCATACGAGCAGTACTTC. Protein: CASRPNLRAYEQYF.